Listed here are 28 T cell receptor beta chains from one sample, sequenced in a study of blood T cell repertoires in COVID-19. The data were produced by immunoSEQ multiplex PCR, yet TCRdb's version contains in-frame clones alone and is incomplete. The profile shows some 150,000 clones, about 79% of them singletons. Sequenced: PBMCs or T cells enriched from blood (not recorded which). These TCRs come from a man in his forties or fifties who had recovered from COVID-19.

The sample holds a few counts of this clone. The chain joins TRBV29-1 to TRBJ1-1; no definite D call. Trimming cost V 2 bases and J 3 bases, with 4 bases left between them. CDR1 and CDR2 (germline): SQVTM, ANQGSEA. The CDR3 sequence is 11 residues long. The DNA for the CDR3 is TGCAGCGTTGAACCATACACTGAAGCTTTCTTT. Its protein product is CSVEPYTEAFF. The full variable domain, completed using reference TRBV29-1 and TRBJ1-1, is SAVISQKPSRDICQRGTSLTIQCQVDSQVTMMFWYRQQPGQSLTLIATANQGSEATYESGFVIDKFPISRPNLTFSTLTVSNMSPEDSSIYLCSVEPYTEAFFGQGTRLTVV.

This clone was observed once. The CDR3 DNA reads as TGCAGTGCTAGTTCAGGGGATCAGCCCCAGCATTTT. It codes for CSASSGDQPQHF. The chain combines TRBV20-1 with TRBJ1-5, with D tentatively TRBD1 (6 bases). The CDR3 has 12 residues. Trimming took off 3 bases at V and 5 bases at J, with 8 bases between the two ends. Germline CDR1 is DFQATT and CDR2 is SNEGSKA (reference sequence).

This chain uses TRBV27 with TRBJ1-6; 7 nucleotides line up with TRBD1. This CDR3 is 16 amino acids long. Germline V gene sequence: CDR1 MNHEY, CDR2 SMNVEV (reference sequence). With V trimmed by 4 bases and J by 6 bases, 9 bases remained unmatched. CDR3 in DNA: TGTGCCAGCAGTTCAGTTGGGACAGCCTTTAATTCACCCCTCCACTTT. It yields the protein CASSSVGTAFNSPLHF.

V gene TRBV27 combines with J gene TRBJ1-2, with no clear D. Trimming removed 4 bases from V and 5 bases from J, with 11 bases in between. Looked up from germline, CDR1 is MNHEY and CDR2 is SMNVEV (reference sequence). CDR3 length equals 13 residues. CDR3 region: CASSSLAAYGYTF. The CDR3, as DNA: TGTGCCAGCAGTTCCCTCGCAGCGTATGGCTACACCTTC.

The chain links TRBV6-5 to TRBJ1-6, with D possibly matching TRBD1 (6 bases). This CDR3 is 15 amino acids long. V lost 6 bases and J 7 bases, leaving 16 bases between the germline ends. Germline V gene lookup returns CDR1 MNHEY and CDR2 SVGAGI. CDR3 amino acids: CASSPQGLPNSPLHF. In DNA, the CDR3 is TGTGCCAGCAGCCCCCAGGGGCTTCCCAATTCACCCCTCCACTTT.

The chain joins TRBV5-1 to TRBJ2-2; D remains ambiguous. Germline CDR1 is SGHRS and CDR2 is YFSETQ. V was cut by 2 bases and J by 4 bases, with 12 bases left in between. The CDR3 is made up of 15 amino acids. The CDR3 here is CASSFQQTGTGELFF. The CDR3 nucleotides read TGCGCCAGCAGCTTCCAGCAGACGGGCACCGGGGAGCTGTTTTTT. Complete variable domain (other parts from reference TRBV5-1 and TRBJ2-2): KAGVTQTPRYLIKTRGQQVTLSCSPISGHRSVSWYQQTPGQGLQFLFEYFSETQRNKGNFPGRFSGRQFSNSRSEMNVSTLELGDSALYLCASSFQQTGTGELFFGEGSRLTVL.

This sequence joins TRBV5-1 and TRBJ2-7; a possible D gene is TRBD2 (5 bases). The germline V gene encodes CDR1 SGHRS and CDR2 YFSETQ. The ends were cut back, 4 bases at V and 3 bases at J, with 8 bases in the middle. This CDR3 has 12 amino acids. The CDR3 nucleotides read TGCGCCAGCAGCGCCGGGAACTACGAGCAGTACTTC. It codes for CASSAGNYEQYF.

The sample holds one count of this clone. The chain recombines TRBV12-5 with TRBJ2-1; TRBD2 is a possible D gene (6 bases). Trimming cost V 7 bases and J 4 bases, with 11 bases left between them. Per the germline V gene, CDR1 is LGHNT and CDR2 is FRNRAP. The CDR3 contains 13 residues. The CDR3 region has the DNA TGTGCTAGTGCCATAGCGGCATACAATGAGCAGTTCTTC. Protein: CASAIAAYNEQFF.

V is TRBV19 and J is TRBJ2-2, with 9 bases that match TRBD1. The CDR3 has 16 residues. Germline V CDR1 and CDR2: LNHDA, SQIVND (reference sequence). J was trimmed by 6 bases and V by 1 base; bases with no gene match: 6. Here the CDR3 DNA reads TGTGCCAGTAGTATAGGACGGACAGGGGCGGCCGGGGAGCTGTTTTTT. This codes for CASSIGRTGAAGELFF.

The chain recombines TRBV30 with TRBJ2-5; D may be TRBD1 (6 bases). The V gene's germline CDR1 is GTSNPN and CDR2 SVGIG (reference sequence). The CDR3 totals 12 residues. Trimming shortened V by 5 bases and J by 5 bases, and 12 bases separated the two germline ends. DNA for the CDR3: TGTGCCTGGCGACAGGTGGTGGAGACCCAGTACTTC. It specifies CAWRQVVETQYF. Combining the CDR3 with reference TRBV30 and TRBJ2-5 gives the whole variable domain SQTIHQWPATLVQPVGSPLSLECTVEGTSNPNLYWYRQAAGRGLQLLFYSVGIGQISSEVPQNLSASRPQDRQFILSSKKLLLSDSGFYLCAWRQVVETQYFGPGTRLLVL.

The chain is built from TRBV11-2 and TRBJ1-3, with 8 bases that match TRBD1. CDR1 and CDR2 (germline): SGHAT, FQNNGV. The V and J ends lost 10 bases and 3 bases, in that order; junction bases with no gene match: 14. CDR3 size: 16 residues. The CDR3 here is CATGEAGGTFGNTIYF. Here the CDR3 DNA reads TGTGCCACAGGGGAGGCAGGGGGCACGTTTGGAAACACCATATATTTT. Full variable domain (missing parts from reference TRBV11-2 and TRBJ1-3): EAGVAQSPRYKIIEKRQSVAFWCNPISGHATLYWYQQILGQGPKLLIQFQNNGVVDDSQLPKDRFSAERLKGVDSTLKIQPAKLEDSAVYLCATGEAGGTFGNTIYFGEGSWLTVV.

The chain is built from TRBV7-2 and TRBJ2-7, with 12 bases lining up with TRBD2. This CDR3 comprises 15 residues. Trimming took 3 bases from V and 9 from J; bases not matched to a gene: 9. Per the germline V gene, CDR1 is SGHTA and CDR2 is FQGNSA. The chain's CDR3 is CASSFGLAGLRRQYF. In DNA, the CDR3 is TGTGCCAGCAGCTTCGGACTAGCGGGGTTGAGGAGGCAGTACTTC.

The chain joins TRBV5-6 to TRBJ1-1, with TRBD1 as a possible D gene (6 bases). Germline assignment: CDR1 SGHDT and CDR2 YYEEEE. This CDR3 is built from 14 residues. The V end was cut by 4 bases, the J end by 3 bases, with 13 bases between. The CDR3 nucleotides are TGTGCCAGCAGCGAATACAGGGTAGACACTGAAGCTTTCTTT. This translates into CASSEYRVDTEAFF.

The table lists this clone with a count of one. The chain combines TRBV7-8 with TRBJ1-1; D remains ambiguous. This CDR3 is 14 amino acids long. Per germline, CDR1 SGHVS and CDR2 FQNEAQ. Between the trimmed V and J ends, which lost 5 bases and 11 bases, there was a span of 21 bases. CDR3 DNA: TGTGCCAGCAGCCGGGCGGCGTCCCTTGGTGAGGCTTTCTTT. This translates into CASSRAASLGEAFF.

The V gene is TRBV28, the J gene TRBJ1-4, with 7 bases that match TRBD1. The ends lost 2 bases at V and 3 bases at J; junction bases unmatched: 3. Germline V gives CDR1 MDHEN, CDR2 SYDVKM. The CDR3 has 15 amino acids. The CDR3: CASSLDRVPNEKLFF. CDR3 sequence (DNA): TGTGCCAGCAGTTTAGACAGGGTTCCTAATGAAAAACTGTTTTTT.

This chain joins TRBV30 and TRBJ1-1; D is ambiguous. The germline V gene encodes CDR1 GTSNPN and CDR2 SVGIG (reference sequence). CDR3 length: 13 residues. Trimming removed 2 bases from V and 2 bases from J, with 9 bases in between. The CDR3 is CAWSNEGNTEAFF. The CDR3 DNA is TGTGCCTGGAGTAACGAGGGCAACACTGAAGCTTTCTTT.

This clone was recorded many times. This chain links TRBV5-1 with TRBJ2-5, with D uncertain. Germline V gene data show CDR1 as SGHRS and CDR2 as YFSETQ. The CDR3 loop spans 13 amino acids. V was trimmed by 0 bases and J by 3 bases, leaving 6 bases between them. CDR3 loop: CASSLATEETQYF. DNA of the CDR3: TGCGCCAGCAGCTTGGCTACGGAAGAGACCCAGTACTTC.

This chain uses TRBV5-6 with TRBJ2-7; 9 bases align to TRBD1. The CDR3 runs to 13 residues. Trimming removed 4 bases from V and 5 bases from J; junction bases left unmatched: 4. Germline V CDR1 and CDR2: SGHDT, YYEEEE. CDR3 nucleotide sequence: TGTGCCAGCAGCCCCGGGACAGGGAACGAGCAGTACTTC. Its translation: CASSPGTGNEQYF.

The V call is TRBV11-2, the J call TRBJ1-1; D gene uncertain. The CDR3 has 14 residues. Germline-derived CDR1 and CDR2 are SGHAT and FQNNGV. V shed 6 bases and J shed 5 bases, with 16 bases lying between them. The CDR3 protein is CASSKSRRGTEAFF. The CDR3, as DNA: TGTGCCAGCAGTAAATCTCGGCGGGGAACTGAAGCTTTCTTT.

This chain uses TRBV14 with TRBJ1-2; 8 nucleotides align to TRBD1. V dropped 4 bases and J dropped 4; count of bases not matched to a gene: 2. From germline, CDR1 is SGHDN and CDR2 FVKESK. There are 13 residues in the CDR3. The CDR3 region has the DNA TGTGCCAGCAGCCTAACAGGGGGCTATGGCTACACCTTC. As protein: CASSLTGGYGYTF.

This clone was picked up many times. V and J are TRBV18 and TRBJ2-7; perhaps TRBD2 as D (5 bases). Per the germline V gene, CDR1 is KGHSH and CDR2 is LQKENI. Trimming cost V 0 bases and J 3 bases, with 15 bases left between them. This CDR3 comprises 16 residues. The CDR3 is CASSPPYARTGYEQYF. The CDR3 bases are TGTGCCAGCTCACCACCTTATGCTAGGACTGGCTACGAGCAGTACTTC.

The chain employs TRBV7-2 and TRBJ1-2, with TRBD1 as a possible D gene (6 bases). The CDR3 is made up of 16 amino acids. Between the trimmed V and J ends, which lost 5 bases and 4 bases, there was a span of 20 bases. CDR1 SGHTA and CDR2 FQGNSA come from the germline V gene. CDR3 sequence reads: CASSLTSDSSIYGYTF. As DNA, the CDR3 is TGTGCCAGCAGCCTAACGTCGGACAGTTCCATCTATGGCTACACCTTC.

The sample holds one count of this clone. This sequence joins TRBV30 and TRBJ1-4, with D maybe TRBD1 (6 bases). This CDR3 has 14 residues. Trimming took 1 base from V and 8 from J, leaving 14 bases between them. Per germline, CDR1 GTSNPN and CDR2 SVGIG (reference sequence). CDR3 nucleotides: TGTGCCTGGAGTGCGAGGGGGAGTAAAGAAAAACTGTTTTTT. Its translation: CAWSARGSKEKLFF.

The rearrangement joins TRBV4-1 to TRBJ1-6; possibly TRBD1 for D (5 bases). The length of the CDR3 is 15 residues. V shed 2 bases and J shed 8 bases, with 13 bases lying between them. Germline V gives CDR1 MGHRA, CDR2 YSYEKL. Here the CDR3 DNA reads TGCGCCAGCAGCCAACCGGGGGTATTAGATTCACCCCTCCACTTT. It is translated as CASSQPGVLDSPLHF.

The chain links TRBV7-2 to TRBJ2-5; 7 bases line up with TRBD1. Germline trimming cut 2 bases from V and 5 bases from J; bases unmatched to any gene: 5. There are 14 residues in the CDR3. Germline values: CDR1 SGHTA, CDR2 FQGNSA. The CDR3 sequence is CASSLYRGRETQYF. The CDR3 bases are TGTGCCAGCAGCTTATACAGGGGAAGGGAGACCCAGTACTTC.

DNA for the CDR3: TGTGCCAGCAGCGATGCTCGGGGGGCGACCGGGGAGCTGTTTTTT. It translates to CASSDARGATGELFF. V gene TRBV28 combines with J gene TRBJ2-2; D may be TRBD2 (7 bases). Per germline, CDR1 MDHEN and CDR2 SYDVKM. V was cut by 6 bases and J by 5 bases, with 16 bases left in between. There are 15 residues in the CDR3. The whole variable domain, filled in from reference TRBV28 and TRBJ2-2, reads DVKVTQSSRYLVKRTGEKVFLECVQDMDHENMFWYRQDPGLGLRLIYFSYDVKMKEKGDIPEGYSVSREKKERFSLILESASTNQTSMYLCASSDARGATGELFFGEGSRLTVL.

The table lists this clone with a count of one. This sequence joins TRBV7-9 and TRBJ2-3, with a tentative D call TRBD2 (6 bases). The CDR3 has 16 amino acids. Per the germline V gene, CDR1 is SEHNR and CDR2 is FQNEAQ (reference sequence). The germline V and J ends were trimmed by 2 bases and 3 bases, with 15 bases remaining between them. The CDR3 here is CASSLTVASETDTQYF. CDR3 DNA: TGTGCCAGCAGCTTAACGGTCGCTAGCGAAACAGATACGCAGTATTTT.

In its sample, this clone was seen a few times. This sequence joins TRBV24-1 and TRBJ1-6; D perhaps matches TRBD1 (5 bases). This CDR3 comprises 14 residues. The V and J ends lost 5 bases and 6 bases respectively, with 10 bases between them. Per germline, CDR1 KGHDR and CDR2 SFDVKD. This CDR3 is CATSGDSLNSPLHF. CDR3 in DNA: TGTGCCACCAGTGGTGACAGCCTTAATTCACCCCTCCACTTT.